The T cell receptor beta chain described here comes from a study of T cell repertoires in cytomegalovirus infection (dated by TCRdb to between 2018 and 2021). Regarding the research as a whole: Donor HLA type was relevant to the analysis, as public TCR beta signatures indicated carriage of CMV infection together with the matching HLA type. The paper as a whole reports these results and caveats: In the ex vivo response, HLA-C-restricted CMV-specific TCR beta clonotypes were dominant, and in two of eight donors the single most frequent clonotype came from this HLA-C-restricted group. In both this cohort and an independent 352-donor cohort, the cumulative frequency of public TCR beta family members distinguished carriers of CMV infection plus the relevant HLA type.

Instrument on record: Illumina HiSeq 1500. The public sequencing data were trimmed at Q25 with fastp and processed into clonotypes with MiXCR by TCRdb, which kept only in-frame beta chains. Every entry covers one CDR3 protein and lists the most common genes and DNA from its rows. The sample table lists 250,000 or so distinct CDR3 sequences, approximately 15% of them with a count of one. The ten largest clones take up about half of the sample. CDR1 and CDR2, looked up from the germline V gene, are MNHEY and SVGAGI. Trimming at the junction amounts to 5 bases on V and 2 bases on J, and the germline ends lie 10 bases apart. CDR3 length: 13 amino acids, cysteine to phenylalanine. CDR3 DNA is the only sequence kept; it has 39 bases, read in frame from the first base. This clonotype was observed a handful of times. Its antigen is currently not known. There are no base qualities to consult, and no much larger clone falls within one base.

The rearrangement joined TRBV6-5 to TRBJ2-7, with the D call perhaps TRBD1 or TRBD2, as 6 bases match in each case. The specimen sequenced was CD8+ T cells from PBMCs. This clonotype originated in a human donor in good health (CMV status not recorded). Some clones in this sample may be carry-over from other donors' samples. The nucleotide sequence is given as TGTGCCAGCAGTCCGGGGGCCACCTACGAGCAGTACTTC. It codes for CASSPGATYEQYF.